This TCR beta chain is from a study of Ad26.COV2.S vaccination and SARS-CoV-2 variants (dated by TCRdb to the early 2020s). General notes on the study: Vaccine-arm donors came from COV1001, a multicentre, randomized, double-blind, placebo-controlled phase I-IIa trial of Ad26.COV2.S in healthy adults. A total of approximately 30 samples were included in the TCR-sequenced set, comprising around 20 Ad26.COV2.S vaccine recipients, 5 placebo recipients and 8 SARS-CoV-2 convalescent individuals. Ad26.COV2.S was given intramuscularly at 5x10^10 or 1x10^11 viral particles, as a single shot or as two shots 56 days apart. Investigators did not know the trial group allocation while performing experiments and assessing outcomes. Participants in the trial were split at random into five groups of five each, receiving low-dose or high-dose Ad26.COV2.S once or twice, or else placebo on both occasions. Sequencing of the TCRbeta repertoire served to evaluate the specificity and breadth of SARS-CoV-2-reactive T cell receptors following Ad26.COV2.S vaccination.

The sample's treatment or condition label is to be understood as: roughly 18 received Ad26.COV2.S at low or high dose, single or two shots; about 5 received placebo; per-sample allocation not given. For vaccine and placebo recipients, the sequenced repertoires came from samples collected on day 63 after the first injection. Between 29 July and 7 August 2020, Cohort 1b enrolled around 25 adults aged 18-55 years at one site in Boston, USA. Ad26.COV2.S consisted of a replication-incompetent adenovirus type 26 vector by which a prefusion-stabilized SARS-CoV-2 spike protein from the original Wuhan strain was expressed. The paper as a whole reports these results and caveats: The study was not powered for comparison of responses between vaccine doses or regimens. The authors noted that total T cell responses may have been underestimated by the TCR breadth and depth analyses. Higher spike-specific TCR breadth was observed in Ad26.COV2.S recipients than in placebo recipients (P = 0.0014). Non-spike TCR breadth was comparable between vaccine and placebo recipients, consistent with the vaccine containing only spike. Substantial breadth of spike-specific CD8+ and CD4+ T cell responses was reported after vaccination.

As for this clone: Its antigen remains undetermined. Per-nucleotide qualities are absent, and no much larger clonotype sits a single base away.

The immunoSEQ Assay was the method used to sequence TCRbeta CDR3 regions. After extraction, genomic DNA underwent amplification by bias-controlled multiplex PCR, followed by high-throughput sequencing. From the authors' description of their analysis: To quantify the absolute abundance of every unique TCRbeta CDR3 region, sequences were collapsed and filtered. Usable DNA was measured by amplifying reference genes present in all nucleated cells, and TCRbeta template counts were normalized to that usable DNA to estimate T cell fraction. Repertoire TCRs were annotated as SARS-CoV-2-specific by exact matching of V gene, CDR3 amino acid sequence and J gene to a known reactive TCR set. The reference SARS-CoV-2 TCR set was obtained from MIRA and was filtered for enrichment in COVID-19-positive ImmuneCODE repertoires, whereby public or cross-reactive TCRs were removed. Using the MIRA antigens, annotated TCRs were further analysed by specific ORF or by position within an ORF. Breadth was defined as annotated unique rearrangements over total unique productive rearrangements; depth was the summed frequency of those rearrangements. Two-sided Wilcoxon rank-sum tests were applied when comparing TCR breadth between groups. TCRdb limited this immuneACCESS table to in-frame rearrangements with V and J called. A share of clones is missing; checked studies link under half to unresolved V genes, and the rest is unexplained. V, J and clone size are those of that table, while D and trimming were read from the DNA. In all, the sample holds 350,000 to 400,000 clones, and approximately 91% of those were seen once. Jointly, the top ten make up around 3.4% of the sample.

Sequences were derived from peripheral blood, sampled in a trial of Ad26.COV2.S vaccine versus placebo. The sequence was obtained from a person between 18 and 60 years old who received the Ad26.COV2.S COVID-19 vaccine or a placebo.

The CDR3 protein is CAWSITGANQPQHF. The sequence in DNA is TGTGCCTGGAGTATCACAGGGGCAAATCAGCCCCAGCATTTT. The chain joins TRBV30 to TRBJ1-5; 7 nucleotides in the junction match TRBD1. The germline V gene encodes CDR1 GTSNPN and CDR2 SVGIG (reference sequence). The CDR3 has 14 amino acids, counting the end cysteine and phenylalanine. The DNA shown is the 42-base CDR3, in frame from base 1. The V end gives up 2 bases and the J end 4 bases, leaving 5 bases in the junction not matched to a gene.